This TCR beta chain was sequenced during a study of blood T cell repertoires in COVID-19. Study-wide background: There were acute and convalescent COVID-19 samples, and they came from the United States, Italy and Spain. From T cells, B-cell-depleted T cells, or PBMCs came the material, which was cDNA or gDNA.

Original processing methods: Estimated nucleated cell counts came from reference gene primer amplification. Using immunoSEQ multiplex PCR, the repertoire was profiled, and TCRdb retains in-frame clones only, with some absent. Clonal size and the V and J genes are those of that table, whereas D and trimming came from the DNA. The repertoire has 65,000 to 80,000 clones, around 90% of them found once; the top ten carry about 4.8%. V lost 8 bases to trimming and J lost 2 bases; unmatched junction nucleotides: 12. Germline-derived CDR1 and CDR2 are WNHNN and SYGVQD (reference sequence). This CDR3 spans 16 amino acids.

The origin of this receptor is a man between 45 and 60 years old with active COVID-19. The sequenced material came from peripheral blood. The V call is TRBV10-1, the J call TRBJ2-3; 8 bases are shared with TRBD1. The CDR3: CASAPTGTGPTDTQYF. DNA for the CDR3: TGCGCCAGCGCACCAACCGGGACAGGCCCCACAGATACGCAGTATTTT.